This T cell receptor beta chain originates from a study of T-cell reconstitution after alpha-beta-depleted transplantation in children (dated by TCRdb to the mid-2010s). A note on the overall study: Using TCR repertoire profiling, the study quantitatively followed how T-cell immune reconstitution unfolded in children after TCRalphabeta/CD19-depleted allogeneic hematopoietic cell transplantation. General findings and caveats noted by the study authors: The high TCRbeta diversity at day 60 in some patients was ascribed to recipient T cells and intrathymic progenitors that had survived conditioning. The apparently early recovery of alphabetaT-cell counts about two months after transplant reportedly depended on only several hundred rapidly expanded clones that came from non-depleted graft cells. Over subsequent months, a decline in hyperexpanded clone frequencies was noted, and after one year, T-cell counts and TCRbeta diversity were mostly ascribed to newly produced T cells.

The treatment or condition label, read with the paper, signifies: allogeneic hematopoietic cell transplantation with graft depleted of TCRalphabeta T cells and CD19 B cells. Transplant recipients were children who received TCRalphabeta/CD19-depleted allogeneic hematopoietic cell grafts. As for this clonotype: Its specific antigen is unknown. No clone much larger than this one lies a single base away; base qualities are absent.

The library relied on PCR. These reads were obtained on an Illumina HiSeq 2500. TCR library preparation used molecular barcoding, with unique molecular identifiers applied to normalize quantification of the TCRbeta repertoire. The public reads were reprocessed in TCRdb via fastp at Q25 and MiXCR, keeping in-frame beta chains. Rows are unified per CDR3 protein, each entry keeping the most common DNA and genes. This sample has 55,000 to 65,000 distinct CDR3 sequences in its table, and approximately 43% of those were observed once. 98% of the sample comes from the top ten. Reading the germline V gene gives CDR1 SGHAT and CDR2 FQNNGV. Ends trimmed: V by 3 bases, J by 9 bases; bases unmatched to a gene: 5. From the cysteine up to the phenylalanine, the CDR3 has a length of 13 residues. The entry retains the CDR3 DNA only, 39 bases that are in frame from base 1.

This material consisted of PBMCs, mostly from graft donor cells, taken 360 days after TCRalphabeta/CD19-depleted stem cell transplant. The sequence is built from TRBV11-2 and TRBJ2-1; the junction holds 7 bases that match TRBD1. This clonotype was sampled from a male patient between 5 and 17 years old who had a stem cell transplant for acute lymphoblastic leukemia, so the T cells may come from the graft donor. The CDR3 protein: CASSLKGAGEQFF. The nucleotides read TGTGCCAGCAGCTTGAAGGGGGCGGGTGAGCAGTTCTTC. The CDR3, completed at both ends by the reference TRBV11-2 and TRBJ2-1 genes, gives the full variable domain EAGVAQSPRYKIIEKRQSVAFWCNPISGHATLYWYQQILGQGPKLLIQFQNNGVVDDSQLPKDRFSAERLKGVDSTLKIQPAKLEDSAVYLCASSLKGAGEQFFGPGTRLTVL.